These 27 T cell receptor beta chains were all obtained from the same sample, sequenced in a study of T cell responses to AZD1222 COVID-19 vaccine. Generated by immunoSEQ multiplex PCR, the TCRdb table keeps only in-frame clones and is missing some. Of around 100,000 clones in the sample, roughly 90% were seen once. The material was peripheral blood, obtained on day 0 of AZD1222 vaccination. The receptors here all came from an adult in good health.

This chain joins TRBV7-9 and TRBJ1-5; weak D call: TRBD1 (5 bases). This CDR3 spans 16 amino acids. Germline V lookup: CDR1 SEHNR, CDR2 FQNEAQ (reference sequence). With 5 bases removed from V and 0 bases from J, the gap between germline ends came to 14 bases. The CDR3 DNA is TGTGCCAGCAGCCCCGCGTCAGGGAGTAGCAATCAGCCCCAGCATTTT. It encodes CASSPASGSSNQPQHF.

The chain links TRBV18 to TRBJ2-1, with a tentative D call TRBD2 (5 bases). V dropped 0 bases and J dropped 5 bases, with 14 bases sitting between them. From germline, CDR1 is KGHSH and CDR2 LQKENI. CDR3 size: 16 residues. The CDR3 region has the DNA TGTGCCAGCTCACCACCATTGACTGGGCGGGACAATGAGCAGTTCTTC. Its translation: CASSPPLTGRDNEQFF.

This clone was seen a single time. The V and J genes are TRBV6-6 and TRBJ2-7, with a possible D match to TRBD1 (6 bases). Looked up from germline, CDR1 is MNHNY and CDR2 is SVGAGI (reference sequence). V shed 7 bases and J shed 3 bases, with 16 bases lying between them. The CDR3 totals 14 residues. The CDR3 DNA sequence: TGTGCCAGCAATGAGGGGGAGCTAGTCTACGAGCAGTACTTC. Protein sequence: CASNEGELVYEQYF.

J is TRBJ2-7 and V is TRBV6-5; no definite D call. The germline V gene has CDR1 MNHEY and CDR2 SVGAGI. With 0 bases removed from V and 3 bases from J, the gap between germline ends came to 12 bases. The CDR3 has 15 residues. CDR3 amino acids: CASSYSSLGYYEQYF. The CDR3 DNA is TGTGCCAGCAGTTACTCGAGTCTAGGGTACTACGAGCAGTACTTC.

The J gene is TRBJ1-2, the V gene TRBV7-9; the D is unclear. This CDR3 has 15 amino acids. Looked up from germline, CDR1 is SEHNR and CDR2 is FQNEAQ (reference sequence). The V end was cut by 5 bases, the J end by 3 bases, with 16 bases between. CDR3 DNA sequence: TGTGCCAGCAGCCCCCAGACACGTTTATACTATGGCTACACCTTC. It encodes CASSPQTRLYYGYTF. The whole variable domain, filled in from reference TRBV7-9 and TRBJ1-2, reads DTGVSQNPRHKITKRGQNVTFRCDPISEHNRLYWYRQTLGQGPEFLTYFQNEAQLEKSRLLSDRFSAERPKGSFSTLEIQRTEQGDSAMYLCASSPQTRLYYGYTFGSGTRLTVV.

The chain employs TRBV11-3 and TRBJ2-1; no reliable D call. This CDR3 comprises 13 residues. The germline CDR1 and CDR2 sequences are SGHNT and YENEEA. The V and J ends lost 1 base and 6 bases respectively, with 7 bases between them. Here the CDR3 reads CASSLGRSNEQFF. CDR3 in DNA: TGTGCCAGCAGCTTAGGGCGGTCCAATGAGCAGTTCTTC.

The CDR3 bases are TGTGCCAGTAGTCTCCAGATGGCTAATGAAAAACTGTTTTTT. It yields the protein CASSLQMANEKLFF. The rearrangement links TRBV19 to TRBJ1-4; D unresolved. The CDR3 runs 14 residues. CDR1 LNHDA and CDR2 SQIVND come from the germline V gene (reference sequence). Trimming stripped 5 bases from V and 3 bases from J, with 10 bases between.

The chain couples TRBV5-6 to TRBJ2-7; no definite D call. The germline V and J ends were trimmed by 4 bases and 3 bases, with 17 bases remaining between them. Germline values: CDR1 SGHDT, CDR2 YYEEEE. The CDR3 totals 15 residues. CDR3 coding DNA: TGTGCCAGCAGCCAGACACTTACCATATACTACGAGCAGTACTTC. Translated: CASSQTLTIYYEQYF. Combining the CDR3 with reference TRBV5-6 and TRBJ2-7 gives the whole variable domain DAGVTQSPTHLIKTRGQQVTLRCSPKSGHDTVSWYQQALGQGPQFIFQYYEEEERQRGNFPDRFSGHQFPNYSSELNVNALLLGDSALYLCASSQTLTIYYEQYFGPGTRLTVT.

This clone came up a few times. The V call is TRBV6-2 or TRBV6-3, the J call TRBJ2-5; D gene unclear. This CDR3 contains 11 residues. Trimming stripped 4 bases from V and 9 bases from J, with 9 bases between. From germline, CDR1 is MNHEY and CDR2 SVGEGT. The CDR3 region has the DNA TGTGCCAGCAGTTTAAAGGTGGCCCAGTACTTC. It codes for CASSLKVAQYF.

The chain has TRBV6-5 and TRBJ1-2; 7 bases are a match to TRBD1. The CDR3 length is 14 residues. The V segment lost 2 bases and the J segment 4 bases; nucleotides outside the gene matches: 4. Looked up from germline, CDR1 is MNHEY and CDR2 is SVGAGI. The CDR3 nucleotides are TGTGCCAGCAGTTACCAGGGGGAGGCCTATGGCTACACCTTC. It codes for CASSYQGEAYGYTF.

This clone was detected once. This rearrangement joins TRBV5-1 to TRBJ2-7, with 8 bases lining up with TRBD1. Germline V lookup: CDR1 SGHRS, CDR2 YFSETQ. V gave up 4 bases and J gave up 7 bases; unmatched junction bases: 10. CDR3 length equals 14 residues. The CDR3 loop reads CASSTQGALGEQYF. The DNA for the CDR3 is TGCGCCAGCAGCACGCAGGGGGCGCTAGGAGAGCAGTACTTC.

The chain links TRBV7-9 to TRBJ2-3; D call uncertain. V shed 5 bases and J shed 4 bases, with 10 bases lying between them. In germline, CDR1 is SEHNR, CDR2 FQNEAQ (reference sequence). The CDR3 length is 13 residues. The CDR3 DNA follows: TGTGCCAGCAGCACAAAGTGGGCAGATACGCAGTATTTT. It encodes CASSTKWADTQYF.

V usage is TRBV9 and J usage is TRBJ1-2; 12 bases are shared with TRBD1. Per the germline V gene, CDR1 is SGDLS and CDR2 is YYNGEE. The CDR3 is made up of 16 amino acids. V lost 3 bases and J lost 8; bases outside the gene matches: 11. The CDR3 DNA sequence: TGTGCCAGCAGCGCCGGCCCGGGACAGGGGGCGGAGGGCTACACCTTC. Its translation is CASSAGPGQGAEGYTF.

J is TRBJ1-2 and V is TRBV11-2; D is perhaps TRBD1 (6 bases). This CDR3 comprises 14 residues. Germline-derived CDR1 and CDR2 are SGHAT and FQNNGV. V gave up 0 bases and J gave up 7 bases, with 12 bases separating them. The CDR3 protein is CASSLDRGGLGYTF. CDR3 nucleotide sequence: TGTGCCAGCAGCTTAGACAGGGGAGGACTTGGCTACACCTTC.

The V and J genes are TRBV7-2 and TRBJ1-1, with D possibly TRBD1 on 6 matching bases. This CDR3 region has 15 residues. Trimming took 5 bases from V and 4 from J, leaving 17 bases between them. Germline V gene data show CDR1 as SGHTA and CDR2 as FQGNSA. CDR3 in DNA: TGTGCCAGCAGCACCCAGACAGGCGTCGGCACTGAAGCTTTCTTT. Translation gives CASSTQTGVGTEAFF.

The chain is built from TRBV9 and TRBJ1-4, with D perhaps matching TRBD1 (6 bases). Trimming took off 3 bases at V and 4 bases at J, with 10 bases between the two ends. The CDR3 consists of 14 residues. Germline V gene data show CDR1 as SGDLS and CDR2 as YYNGEE. The CDR3 sequence: CASSDRANNEKLFF. In DNA, the CDR3 is TGTGCCAGCAGCGACAGGGCCAATAATGAAAAACTGTTTTTT.

The chain has TRBV28 and TRBJ2-1, with 7 nucleotides matching TRBD2. This CDR3 has 15 amino acids. Germline trimming cut 7 bases from V and 0 bases from J; bases unmatched to any gene: 6. Germline CDR1 is MDHEN and CDR2 is SYDVKM. CDR3 sequence: CASTLGGGSYNEQFF. The CDR3 DNA is TGTGCCAGCACCCTTGGCGGGGGCTCCTACAATGAGCAGTTCTTC. Combining the CDR3 with reference TRBV28 and TRBJ2-1 gives the whole variable domain DVKVTQSSRYLVKRTGEKVFLECVQDMDHENMFWYRQDPGLGLRLIYFSYDVKMKEKGDIPEGYSVSREKKERFSLILESASTNQTSMYLCASTLGGGSYNEQFFGPGTRLTVL.

The chain links TRBV28 to TRBJ2-7; D unresolved. V lost 1 base and J 1 base, leaving 8 bases between the germline ends. Germline V CDR1 and CDR2: MDHEN, SYDVKM. The CDR3 has 14 amino acids. CDR3 nucleotide sequence: TGTGCCAGCAGTTTATTAATGGGATCCTACGAGCAGTACTTC. Translating it yields CASSLLMGSYEQYF.

The CDR3: CASSPGQGARGDTQYF. Written as DNA, the CDR3 is TGTGCCAGCAGCCCGGGACAGGGGGCGCGGGGAGATACGCAGTATTTT. The V and J genes are TRBV5-5 and TRBJ2-3, with 12 bases lining up with TRBD1. After removal of 4 bases from V and 5 bases from J, the junction contained 8 bases not matched to a gene. The CDR3 totals 16 residues. Germline CDR1 is SGHKS and CDR2 is YYEKEE (reference sequence).

The chain is built from TRBV2 and TRBJ2-1; 11 nucleotides agree with TRBD2. Germline CDR1 SNHLY, CDR2 FYNNEI. The CDR3 has 13 amino acids. The V segment lost 2 bases and the J segment 12 bases; nucleotides outside the gene matches: 3. The CDR3 is CASSERLAGSQFF. The CDR3 bases are TGTGCCAGCAGTGAAAGACTAGCGGGATCGCAGTTCTTC.

This clone was counted a few times. This chain joins TRBV21-1 and TRBJ2-7; the table's D call of TRBD1 was not tested on the DNA. TRBV21-1 counts as a pseudogene. This CDR3 spans 13 amino acids. The CDR3 DNA reads as TGTGCCAGCAGCAAAAGGGGTTATAGGGGGCAGTACTTC. Protein product: CASSKRGYRGQYF.

This clone was seen repeatedly, ten times or more. The chain links TRBV11-1 to TRBJ1-1; D uncertain. Germline loops: CDR1 SGHAT, CDR2 FQDESV (reference sequence). Trimming took off 1 base at V and 4 bases at J, with 7 bases between the two ends. The CDR3 contains 13 residues. This CDR3 is CASSLDLVTEAFF. The CDR3 DNA reads TGTGCCAGCAGCTTAGACCTAGTCACTGAAGCTTTCTTT.

The genes are TRBV6-6 and TRBJ1-1, with D hard to call. CDR3 length equals 12 residues. Germline assignment: CDR1 MNHNY and CDR2 SVGAGI (reference sequence). Trimming cost V 8 bases and J 3 bases, with 10 bases left between them. DNA of the CDR3: TGTGCCAGCGCCGCCGGGGACACTGAAGCTTTCTTT. Protein sequence: CASAAGDTEAFF.

Relative to its sample, this clone is medium-sized (0.01 to 0.1%). The V call is TRBV7-2, the J call TRBJ1-5; D is possibly TRBD1 (6 bases). The CDR3 spans 16 residues. Germline V gene data show CDR1 as SGHTA and CDR2 as FQGNSA. V gave up 1 base and J gave up 7 bases, with 17 bases separating them. CDR3 loop: CASSLGDVGGGQPQHF. The CDR3 DNA reads as TGTGCCAGCAGCTTAGGGGACGTGGGGGGCGGGCAGCCCCAGCATTTT.

This chain connects TRBV5-1 to TRBJ2-1; D is perhaps TRBD2 (6 bases). CDR1 and CDR2 from the germline V gene are SGHRS and YFSETQ. Trimming left V 0 bases short and J 3 bases short, with 10 bases between. The CDR3 is 15 residues long. The CDR3: CASSLGVADYNEQFF. The CDR3 nucleotides read TGCGCCAGCAGCTTGGGTGTAGCGGACTACAATGAGCAGTTCTTC.

In DNA form, the CDR3 reads TGTGCCATCAGTGACGAGACAGGGCGGTTCAGAGCTTTCTTT. Protein product: CAISDETGRFRAFF. This chain uses TRBV10-3 with TRBJ1-1, with 7 bases aligning to TRBD1. Trimming at V came to 3 bases and at J to 10 bases, leaving 11 bases not matched to a gene. This CDR3 is built from 14 residues. The germline gives CDR1 ENHRY, CDR2 SYGVKD.

This clone was recorded only once. The gene calls are TRBV20-1 and TRBJ2-5; the match to TRBD2 covers 13 bases. The CDR3 covers 17 residues. Germline CDR1 is DFQATT and CDR2 is SNEGSKA (reference sequence). The V segment lost 3 bases and the J segment 3 bases; nucleotides outside the gene matches: 10. The CDR3 bases are TGCAGTGCTAGTTCCATACTAGCGGGAGGGCTGGAAGAGACCCAGTACTTC. Residues: CSASSILAGGLEETQYF.